This TCR beta chain was obtained from a study of CD8+ T cells in alopecia areata. Notes on this clone: Its antigen is unidentified.

Investigators isolated RNA and reverse transcribed it into cDNA to act as the sequencing template. The assay was immunoSEQ multiplex PCR, and TCRdb's table has in-frame clones only and misses some. The sample lists 120,000 or so clones; 45% to 50% were seen once. Study results and limitations: Scalp sample data also include resident alphabeta T cells from normal skin. Between patients, shared TCR sequences were less clear than in mice. This was possibly due in part to HLA diversity in the patient population.

This sequence was found in a human donor with alopecia areata. The sample was NKG2D-low CD8+ T cells sorted from blood.

CDR3 DNA: TGCAGCGTTTTTGGACTGACTTTTTACGAGCAGTACTTC. It is translated as CSVFGLTFYEQYF. The chain carries TRBV29-1 and TRBJ2-7; perhaps TRBD2 as D (5 bases). The germline V and J ends were trimmed by 5 bases and 4 bases, with 15 bases remaining between them. Germline loops: CDR1 SQVTM, CDR2 ANQGSEA. The CDR3 length is 13 residues.